This T cell receptor (beta chain) was documented in a study of blood T cell repertoires in COVID-19. The protocol was immunoSEQ multiplex PCR, while the TCRdb copy is restricted to in-frame clones and leaves out a portion. The sample records 130,000 to 150,000 clones, 88% being singletons. V was trimmed by 2 bases and J by 3 bases, leaving 13 bases between them. Germline-derived CDR1 and CDR2 are LNHNV and YYDKDF (reference sequence). CDR3 length: 15 residues. The specimen sequenced was peripheral blood. This rearrangement joins TRBV15 to TRBJ1-2, with D possibly TRBD1 on 6 matching bases. The source of this sequence is a human donor in a cohort sampled during active COVID-19. The CDR3 nucleotides read TGTGCCACCAGCAGAAGAACAGGGTTGGACTATGGCTACACCTTC. As protein: CATSRRTGLDYGYTF.